This T cell receptor (beta chain) was identified in a study of cytomegalovirus exposure and HLA in healthy donors. Study-level points and caveats: For most TCR sequences rarity was the rule, although some public TCRs occurred in many donors. Cytomegalovirus status was reportedly diagnosed by the classifier with high sensitivity and specificity. CMV antigen specificity of three CMV-associated chains was confirmed in vitro.

This CDR3 has 15 amino acids. The ends were cut back, 8 bases at V and 7 bases at J, with 21 bases in the middle. Germline CDR1 is MNHEY and CDR2 is SMNVEV (reference sequence). Comments on this clone: No antigen is known for it.

Clones were sequenced by immunoSEQ multiplex PCR, and TCRdb holds only the in-frame ones, with some missing. The data contain 59,000 or so clones, nearly 90% of them seen just once; the ten biggest clones take up roughly 14%. This clonotype was sampled from a woman aged 18 to 35 in good health and CMV-seronegative. Specimen: PBMCs. This chain joins TRBV27 and TRBJ2-1, with a weak D call TRBD2 (6 bases). The CDR3 reads CASGRGGTVLNEQFF. In nucleotides, the CDR3 is TGTGCCAGCGGGCGCGGCGGGACGGTTTTGAATGAGCAGTTCTTC.